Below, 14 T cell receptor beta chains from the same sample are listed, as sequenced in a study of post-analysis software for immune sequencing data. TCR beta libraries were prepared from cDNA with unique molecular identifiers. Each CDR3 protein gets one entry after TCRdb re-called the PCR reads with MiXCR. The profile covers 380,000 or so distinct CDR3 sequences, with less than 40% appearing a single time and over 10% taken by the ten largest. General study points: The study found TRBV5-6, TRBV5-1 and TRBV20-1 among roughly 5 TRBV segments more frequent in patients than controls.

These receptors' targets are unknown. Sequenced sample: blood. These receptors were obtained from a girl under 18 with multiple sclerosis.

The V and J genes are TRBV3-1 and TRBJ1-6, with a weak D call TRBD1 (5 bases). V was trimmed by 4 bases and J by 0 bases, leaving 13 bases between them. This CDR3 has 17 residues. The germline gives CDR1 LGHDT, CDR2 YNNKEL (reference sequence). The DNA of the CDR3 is TGTGCCAGCAGCCCCAGGGTGGGCAGCTCCTATAATTCACCCCTCCACTTT. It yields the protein CASSPRVGSSYNSPLHF.

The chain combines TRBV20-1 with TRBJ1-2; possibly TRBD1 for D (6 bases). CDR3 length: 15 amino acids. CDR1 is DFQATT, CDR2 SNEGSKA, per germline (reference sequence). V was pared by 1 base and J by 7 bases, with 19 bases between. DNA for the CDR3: TGCAGTGCTAGAGGACAGGAAAGACTTCAAGCTGGCTACACCTTC. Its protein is CSARGQERLQAGYTF.

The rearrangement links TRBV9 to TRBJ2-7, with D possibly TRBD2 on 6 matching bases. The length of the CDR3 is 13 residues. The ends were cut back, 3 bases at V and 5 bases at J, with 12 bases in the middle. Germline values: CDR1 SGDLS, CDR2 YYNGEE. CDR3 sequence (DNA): TGTGCCAGCAGCGGCGGGGCCTGGGACGAGCAGTACTTC. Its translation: CASSGGAWDEQYF.

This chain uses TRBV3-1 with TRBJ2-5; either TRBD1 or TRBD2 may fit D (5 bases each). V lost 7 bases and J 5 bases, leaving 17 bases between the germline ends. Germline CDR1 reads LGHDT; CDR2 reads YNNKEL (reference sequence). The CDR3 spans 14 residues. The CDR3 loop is CASNLNTGAETQYF. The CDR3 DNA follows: TGTGCCAGCAACCTTAATACCGGGGCGGAGACCCAGTACTTC.

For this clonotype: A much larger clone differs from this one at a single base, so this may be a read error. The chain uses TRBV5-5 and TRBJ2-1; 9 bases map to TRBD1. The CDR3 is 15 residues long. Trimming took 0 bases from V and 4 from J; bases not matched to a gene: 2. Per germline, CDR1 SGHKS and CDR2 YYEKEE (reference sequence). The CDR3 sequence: CASSLGDREYNEQFF. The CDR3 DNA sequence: TGTGCCAGCAGCTTGGGGGACAGGGAATACAATGAGCAGTTCTTC.

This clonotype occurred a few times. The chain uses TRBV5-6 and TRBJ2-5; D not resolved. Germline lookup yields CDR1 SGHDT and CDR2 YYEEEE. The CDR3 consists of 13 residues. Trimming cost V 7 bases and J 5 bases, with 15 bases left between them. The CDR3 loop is CASSSQLGETQYF. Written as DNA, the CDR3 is TGTGCCAGCTCCTCCCAGCTGGGGGAGACCCAGTACTTC.

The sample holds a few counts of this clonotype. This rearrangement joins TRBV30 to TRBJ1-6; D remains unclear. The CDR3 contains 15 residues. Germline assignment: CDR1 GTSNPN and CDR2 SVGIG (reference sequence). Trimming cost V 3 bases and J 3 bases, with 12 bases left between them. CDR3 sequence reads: CAWSRTVVYNSPLHF. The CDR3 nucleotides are TGTGCCTGGAGCCGGACGGTCGTCTATAATTCACCCCTCCACTTT.

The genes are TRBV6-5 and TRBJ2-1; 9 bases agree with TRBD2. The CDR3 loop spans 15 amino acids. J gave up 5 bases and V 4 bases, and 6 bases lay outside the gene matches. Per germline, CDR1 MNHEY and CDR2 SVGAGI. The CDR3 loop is CASSFSGGFNNEQFF. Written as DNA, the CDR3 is TGTGCCAGCAGTTTTAGCGGGGGATTTAACAATGAGCAGTTCTTC.

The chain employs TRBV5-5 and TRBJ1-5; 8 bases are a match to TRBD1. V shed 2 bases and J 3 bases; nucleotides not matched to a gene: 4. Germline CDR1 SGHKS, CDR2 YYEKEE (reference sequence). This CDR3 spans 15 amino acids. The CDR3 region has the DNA TGTGCCAGCAGCTTAGGGGACAGGCACAATCAGCCCCAGCATTTT. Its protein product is CASSLGDRHNQPQHF.

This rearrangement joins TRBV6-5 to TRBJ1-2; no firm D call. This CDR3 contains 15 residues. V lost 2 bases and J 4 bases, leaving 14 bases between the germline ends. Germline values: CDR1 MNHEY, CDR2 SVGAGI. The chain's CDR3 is CASSYRVGRGYGYTF. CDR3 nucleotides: TGTGCCAGCAGTTACAGGGTAGGGAGAGGCTATGGCTACACCTTC.

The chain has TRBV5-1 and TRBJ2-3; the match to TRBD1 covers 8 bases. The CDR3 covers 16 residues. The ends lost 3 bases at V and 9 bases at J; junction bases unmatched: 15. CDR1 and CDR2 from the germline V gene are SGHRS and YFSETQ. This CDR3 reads CASSSRTGSVRETQYF. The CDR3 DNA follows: TGCGCCAGCAGCTCAAGGACAGGGTCTGTACGTGAGACGCAGTATTTT.

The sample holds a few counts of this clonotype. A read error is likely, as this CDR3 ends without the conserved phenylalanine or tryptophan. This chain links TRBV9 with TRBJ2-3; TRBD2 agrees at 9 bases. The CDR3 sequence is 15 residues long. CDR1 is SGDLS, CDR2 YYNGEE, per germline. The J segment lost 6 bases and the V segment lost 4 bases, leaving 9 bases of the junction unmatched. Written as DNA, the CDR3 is TGTGCCAGCAGCTCGGGACTAGCACCCCTGGATACGCAGTATTAT. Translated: CASSSGLAPLDTQYY.

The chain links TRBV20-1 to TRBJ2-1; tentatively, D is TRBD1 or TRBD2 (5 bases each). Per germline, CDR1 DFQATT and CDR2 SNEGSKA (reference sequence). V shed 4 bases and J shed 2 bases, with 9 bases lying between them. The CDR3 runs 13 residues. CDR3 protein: CSAKRDPYNEQFF. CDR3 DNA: TGCAGTGCTAAGAGGGACCCCTACAATGAGCAGTTCTTC.

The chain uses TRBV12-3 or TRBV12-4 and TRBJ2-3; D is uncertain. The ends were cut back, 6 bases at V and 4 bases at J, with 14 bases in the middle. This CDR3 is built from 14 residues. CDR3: CASSPLESADTQYF. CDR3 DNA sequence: TGTGCCAGCAGCCCCCTTGAAAGCGCAGATACGCAGTATTTT.